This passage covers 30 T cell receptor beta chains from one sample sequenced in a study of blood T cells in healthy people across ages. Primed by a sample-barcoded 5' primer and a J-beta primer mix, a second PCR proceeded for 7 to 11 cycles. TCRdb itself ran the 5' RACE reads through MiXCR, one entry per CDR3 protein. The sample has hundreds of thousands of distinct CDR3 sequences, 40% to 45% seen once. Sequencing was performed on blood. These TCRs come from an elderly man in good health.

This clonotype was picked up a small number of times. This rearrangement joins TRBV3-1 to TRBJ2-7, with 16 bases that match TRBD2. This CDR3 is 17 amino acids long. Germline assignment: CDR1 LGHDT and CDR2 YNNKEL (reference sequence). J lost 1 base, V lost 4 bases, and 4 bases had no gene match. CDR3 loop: CASSRGTSGRVSYEQYF. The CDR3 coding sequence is TGTGCCAGCAGCCGCGGGACTAGCGGGAGGGTTTCCTACGAGCAGTACTTC.

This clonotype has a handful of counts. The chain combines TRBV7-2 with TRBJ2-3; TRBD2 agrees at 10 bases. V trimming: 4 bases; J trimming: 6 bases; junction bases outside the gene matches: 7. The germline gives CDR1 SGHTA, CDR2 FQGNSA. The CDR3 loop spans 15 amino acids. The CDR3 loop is CASSSSGTSDDTQYF. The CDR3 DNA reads TGTGCCAGCAGCTCCTCCGGGACTAGCGATGATACGCAGTATTTT.

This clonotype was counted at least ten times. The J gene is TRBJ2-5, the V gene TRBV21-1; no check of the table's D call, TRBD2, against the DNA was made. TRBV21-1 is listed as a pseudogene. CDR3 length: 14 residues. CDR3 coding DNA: TGTGCCAGCAGCAATAAGCGGGGGCAAGAGACCCAGTACTTC. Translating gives CASSNKRGQETQYF.

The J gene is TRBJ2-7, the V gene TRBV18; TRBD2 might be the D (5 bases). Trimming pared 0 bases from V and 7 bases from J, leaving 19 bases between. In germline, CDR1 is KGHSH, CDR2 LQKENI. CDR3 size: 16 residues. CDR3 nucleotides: TGTGCCAGCTCACCACCGAGAGGGTCATCCTACAATGAGCAGTACTTC. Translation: CASSPPRGSSYNEQYF.

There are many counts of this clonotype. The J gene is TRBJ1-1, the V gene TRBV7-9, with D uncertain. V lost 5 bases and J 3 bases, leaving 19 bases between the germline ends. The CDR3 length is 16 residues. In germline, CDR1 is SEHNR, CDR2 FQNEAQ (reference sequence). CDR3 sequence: CASSPRRRAADTEAFF. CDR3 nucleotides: TGTGCCAGCAGCCCGCGGAGGAGGGCTGCGGACACTGAAGCTTTCTTT.

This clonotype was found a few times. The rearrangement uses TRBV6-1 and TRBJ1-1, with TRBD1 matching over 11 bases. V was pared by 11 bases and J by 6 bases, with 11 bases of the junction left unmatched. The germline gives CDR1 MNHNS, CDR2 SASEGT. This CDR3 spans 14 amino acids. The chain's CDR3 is CAGRTGTGGSEAFF. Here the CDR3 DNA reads TGTGCCGGTCGAACAGGGACAGGGGGTTCTGAAGCTTTCTTT.

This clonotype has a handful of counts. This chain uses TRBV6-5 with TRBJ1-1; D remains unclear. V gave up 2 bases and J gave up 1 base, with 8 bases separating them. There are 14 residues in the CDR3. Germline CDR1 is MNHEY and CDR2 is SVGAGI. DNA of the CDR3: TGTGCCAGCAGTTACCGGGCACCGAACACTGAAGCTTTCTTT. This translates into CASSYRAPNTEAFF.

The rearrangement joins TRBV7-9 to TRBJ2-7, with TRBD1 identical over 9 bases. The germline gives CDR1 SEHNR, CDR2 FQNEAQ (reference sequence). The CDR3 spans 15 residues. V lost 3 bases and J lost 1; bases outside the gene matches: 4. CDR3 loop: CASSFDRGFSYEQYF. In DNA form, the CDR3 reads TGTGCCAGCAGCTTTGACAGGGGGTTTTCCTACGAGCAGTACTTC.

The CDR3 loop is CASNQGRSEQYF. The CDR3 DNA is TGTGCCAGCAATCAGGGGAGGAGCGAGCAGTACTTC. This chain connects TRBV12-3 or TRBV12-4 to TRBJ2-7, with D possibly called TRBD1 or TRBD2 (6 bases each). The CDR3 is 12 amino acids. V was trimmed by 7 bases and J by 6 bases, leaving 13 bases between them.

The CDR3 coding sequence is TGTGCCAGCAGCGCGGGGACTAGTCAGGGCAATGAGCAGTTCTTC. Amino acids: CASSAGTSQGNEQFF. The V call is TRBV5-4, the J call TRBJ2-1; 8 positions agree with TRBD2. Trimming removed 4 bases from V and 6 bases from J; junction bases left unmatched: 9. Germline CDR1 is SGHNT and CDR2 is YYREEE (reference sequence). The CDR3 length is 15 residues.

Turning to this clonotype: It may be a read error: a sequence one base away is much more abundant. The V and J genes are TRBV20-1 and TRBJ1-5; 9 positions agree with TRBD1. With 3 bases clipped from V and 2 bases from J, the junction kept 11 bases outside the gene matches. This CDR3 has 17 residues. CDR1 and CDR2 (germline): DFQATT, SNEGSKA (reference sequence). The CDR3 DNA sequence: TGCAGTGCTAGGAGGGGACAGGGAGTCGACGGCAATCAGCCCCAGCATTTT. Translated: CSARRGQGVDGNQPQHF.

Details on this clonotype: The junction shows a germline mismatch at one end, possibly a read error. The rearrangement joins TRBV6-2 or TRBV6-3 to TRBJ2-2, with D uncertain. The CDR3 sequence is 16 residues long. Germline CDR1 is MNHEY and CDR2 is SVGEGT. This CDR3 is CASSYGFGTNAGELFF. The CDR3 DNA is TGTGCCAGCAGTTACGGTTTTGGAACGAACGCCGGGGAGCTGTTTTTT.

The CDR3 sequence is CASSPKPGQLAQTQYF. In nucleotides, the CDR3 is TGCGCCAGCAGCCCCAAACCCGGACAGTTAGCTCAGACCCAGTACTTC. The chain employs TRBV5-1 and TRBJ2-7; D might be TRBD1 (6 bases). The tail of the sequence fits TRBJ2-5 better, so the J call may be wrong. This CDR3 is 16 amino acids long. Germline V gene sequence: CDR1 SGHRS, CDR2 YFSETQ.

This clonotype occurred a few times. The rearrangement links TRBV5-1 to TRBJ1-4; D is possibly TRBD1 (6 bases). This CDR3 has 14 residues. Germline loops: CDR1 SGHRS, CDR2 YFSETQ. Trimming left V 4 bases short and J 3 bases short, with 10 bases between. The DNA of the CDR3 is TGCGCCAGCAGCCTGGACAGACCTAATGAAAAACTGTTTTTT. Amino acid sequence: CASSLDRPNEKLFF. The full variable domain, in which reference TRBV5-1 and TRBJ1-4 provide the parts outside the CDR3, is KAGVTQTPRYLIKTRGQQVTLSCSPISGHRSVSWYQQTPGQGLQFLFEYFSETQRNKGNFPGRFSGRQFSNSRSEMNVSTLELGDSALYLCASSLDRPNEKLFFGSGTQLSVL.

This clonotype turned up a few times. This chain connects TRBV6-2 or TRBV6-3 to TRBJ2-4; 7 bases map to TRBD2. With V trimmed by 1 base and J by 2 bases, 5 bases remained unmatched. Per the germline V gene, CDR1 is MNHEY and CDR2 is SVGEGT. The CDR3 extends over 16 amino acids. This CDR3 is CASSYFGGGSKNIQYF. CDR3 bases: TGTGCCAGCAGTTACTTCGGCGGGGGTTCCAAAAACATTCAGTACTTC.

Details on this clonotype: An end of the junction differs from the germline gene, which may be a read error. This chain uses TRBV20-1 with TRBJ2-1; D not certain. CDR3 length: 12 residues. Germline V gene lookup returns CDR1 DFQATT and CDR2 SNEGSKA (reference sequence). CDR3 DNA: TGCAGGGCTAGGAACCCAAACAATGAGCAGTTCTTC. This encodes CRARNPNNEQFF.

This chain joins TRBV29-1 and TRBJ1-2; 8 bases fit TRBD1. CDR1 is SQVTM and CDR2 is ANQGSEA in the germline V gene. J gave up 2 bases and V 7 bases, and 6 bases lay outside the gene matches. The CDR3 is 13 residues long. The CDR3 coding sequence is TGCAGCGGTCGGGACAGGACGAACTATGGCTACACCTTC. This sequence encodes CSGRDRTNYGYTF.

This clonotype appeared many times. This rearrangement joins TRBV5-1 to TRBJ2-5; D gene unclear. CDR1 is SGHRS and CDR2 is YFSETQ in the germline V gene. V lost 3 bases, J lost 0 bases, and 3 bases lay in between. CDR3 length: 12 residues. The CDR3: CASSSNQETQYF. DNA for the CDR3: TGCGCCAGCAGCTCAAACCAAGAGACCCAGTACTTC.

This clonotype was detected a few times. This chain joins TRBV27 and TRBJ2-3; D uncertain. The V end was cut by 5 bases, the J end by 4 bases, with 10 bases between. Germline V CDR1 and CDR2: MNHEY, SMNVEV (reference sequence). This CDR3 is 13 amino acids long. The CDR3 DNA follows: TGTGCCAGCAGTCCTTTGGGGTCAGATACGCAGTATTTT. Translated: CASSPLGSDTQYF.

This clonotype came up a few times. CDR3: CASSPDRANEKLFF. CDR3 nucleotides: TGTGCCAGCAGCCCAGACAGAGCTAATGAAAAACTGTTTTTT. The rearrangement uses TRBV11-2 and TRBJ1-4; D possibly corresponds to TRBD1 (5 bases). The germline V gene encodes CDR1 SGHAT and CDR2 FQNNGV. V shed 5 bases and J shed 3 bases, with 10 bases lying between them. The CDR3 is 14 amino acids. The variable domain in full, completed from reference TRBV11-2 and TRBJ1-4, reads EAGVAQSPRYKIIEKRQSVAFWCNPISGHATLYWYQQILGQGPKLLIQFQNNGVVDDSQLPKDRFSAERLKGVDSTLKIQPAKLEDSAVYLCASSPDRANEKLFFGSGTQLSVL.

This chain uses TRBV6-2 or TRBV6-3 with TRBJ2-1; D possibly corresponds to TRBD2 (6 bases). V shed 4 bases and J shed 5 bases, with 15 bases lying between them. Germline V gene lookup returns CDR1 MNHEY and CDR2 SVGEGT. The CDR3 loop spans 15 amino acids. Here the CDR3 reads CASSLGGTHNNEQFF. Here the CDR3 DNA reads TGTGCCAGCAGTTTGGGCGGGACGCATAACAATGAGCAGTTCTTC.

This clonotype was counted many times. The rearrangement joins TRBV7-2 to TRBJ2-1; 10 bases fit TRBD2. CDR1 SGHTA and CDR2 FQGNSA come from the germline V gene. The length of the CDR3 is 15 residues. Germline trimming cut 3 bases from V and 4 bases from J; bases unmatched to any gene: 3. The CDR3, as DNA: TGTGCCAGCAGCTTCGGGACTAGCGTTTACAATGAGCAGTTCTTC. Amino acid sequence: CASSFGTSVYNEQFF.

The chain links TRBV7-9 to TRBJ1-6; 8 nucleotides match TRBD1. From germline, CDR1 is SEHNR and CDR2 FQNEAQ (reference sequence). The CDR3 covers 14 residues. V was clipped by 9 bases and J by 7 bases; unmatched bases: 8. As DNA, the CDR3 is TGTGCCAGTAGGAGGGGACAGGAGAATTCACCCCTCCACTTT. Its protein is CASRRGQENSPLHF.

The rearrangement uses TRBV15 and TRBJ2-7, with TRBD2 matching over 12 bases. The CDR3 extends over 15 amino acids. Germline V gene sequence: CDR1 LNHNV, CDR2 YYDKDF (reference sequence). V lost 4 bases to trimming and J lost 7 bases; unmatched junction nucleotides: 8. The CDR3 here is CATSTRLAGVAEQYF. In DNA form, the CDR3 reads TGTGCCACCAGCACTCGACTAGCGGGAGTGGCGGAGCAGTACTTC.

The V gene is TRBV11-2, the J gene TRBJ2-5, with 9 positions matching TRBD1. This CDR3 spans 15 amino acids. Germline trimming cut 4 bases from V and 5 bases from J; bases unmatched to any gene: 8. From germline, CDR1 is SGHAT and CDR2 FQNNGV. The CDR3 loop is CASSYRTGVSETQYF. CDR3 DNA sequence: TGTGCCAGCAGCTACAGGACAGGGGTTTCTGAGACCCAGTACTTC.

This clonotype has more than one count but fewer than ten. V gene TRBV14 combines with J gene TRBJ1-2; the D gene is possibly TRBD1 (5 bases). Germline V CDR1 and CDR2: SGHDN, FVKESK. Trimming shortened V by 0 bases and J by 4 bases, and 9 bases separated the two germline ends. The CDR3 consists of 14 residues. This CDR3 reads CASSQDLRGYGYTF. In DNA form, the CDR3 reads TGTGCCAGCAGCCAAGATTTAAGGGGCTATGGCTACACCTTC.

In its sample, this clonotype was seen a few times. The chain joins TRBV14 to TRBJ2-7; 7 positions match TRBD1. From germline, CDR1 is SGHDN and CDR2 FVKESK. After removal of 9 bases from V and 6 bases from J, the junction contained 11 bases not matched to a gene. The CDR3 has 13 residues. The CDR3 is CARGTELNGEQYF. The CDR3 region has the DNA TGTGCCAGGGGGACAGAGCTTAACGGCGAGCAGTACTTC. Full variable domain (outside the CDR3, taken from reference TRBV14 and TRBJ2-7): EAGVTQFPSHSVIEKGQTVTLRCDPISGHDNLYWYRRVMGKEIKFLLHFVKESKQDESGMPNNRFLAERTGGTYSTLKVQPAELEDSGVYFCARGTELNGEQYFGPGTRLTVT.

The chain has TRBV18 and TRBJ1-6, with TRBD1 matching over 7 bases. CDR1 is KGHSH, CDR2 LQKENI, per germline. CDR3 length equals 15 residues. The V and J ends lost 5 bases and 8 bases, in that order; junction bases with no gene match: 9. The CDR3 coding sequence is TGTGCCAGCTCAACCGGACAGGTCACTTATTCACCCCTCCACTTT. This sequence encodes CASSTGQVTYSPLHF.

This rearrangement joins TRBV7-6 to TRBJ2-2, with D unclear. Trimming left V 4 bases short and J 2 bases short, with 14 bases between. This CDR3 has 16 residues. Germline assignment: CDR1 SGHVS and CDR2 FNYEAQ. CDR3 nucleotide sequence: TGTGCCAGCAGCTCCGTCCGCCTGACAAACACCGGGGAGCTGTTTTTT. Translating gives CASSSVRLTNTGELFF.

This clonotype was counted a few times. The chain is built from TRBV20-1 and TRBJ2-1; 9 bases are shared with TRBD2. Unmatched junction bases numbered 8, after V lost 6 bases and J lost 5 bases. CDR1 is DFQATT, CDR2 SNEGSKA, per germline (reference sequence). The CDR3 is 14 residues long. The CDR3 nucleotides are TGCAGTGCCGCCCTAGCGGGATTTAACAATGAGCAGTTCTTC. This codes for CSAALAGFNNEQFF.